This TCR beta chain is from a study of T cell responses to AZD1222 COVID-19 vaccine. As concerns this clone: The antigen remains unidentified.

The CDR3 is 14 amino acids. Germline V gives CDR1 MNHEY, CDR2 SVGEGT. V dropped 3 bases and J dropped 2 bases, with 8 bases sitting between them. Whole-study results and caveats: Vaccine-associated CD4 TCRs ranged over spike, dominating at 160-218 and 743-854.

Data came from immunoSEQ multiplex PCR; TCRdb stores just in-frame clones and leaves some out. Altogether roughly 84,000 clones are present, around nine tenths being singletons, with the ten largest covering around a tenth. The sample was peripheral blood, taken 28 days after the second AZD1222 dose. V gene TRBV6-2 or TRBV6-3 combines with J gene TRBJ1-5, with D unresolved. The sequence was obtained from an adult who received the AZD1222 COVID-19 vaccine. CDR3 in amino acids: CASSYAGGNQPQHF. As DNA, the CDR3 is TGTGCCAGCAGTTATGCCGGGGGCAATCAGCCCCAGCATTTT.